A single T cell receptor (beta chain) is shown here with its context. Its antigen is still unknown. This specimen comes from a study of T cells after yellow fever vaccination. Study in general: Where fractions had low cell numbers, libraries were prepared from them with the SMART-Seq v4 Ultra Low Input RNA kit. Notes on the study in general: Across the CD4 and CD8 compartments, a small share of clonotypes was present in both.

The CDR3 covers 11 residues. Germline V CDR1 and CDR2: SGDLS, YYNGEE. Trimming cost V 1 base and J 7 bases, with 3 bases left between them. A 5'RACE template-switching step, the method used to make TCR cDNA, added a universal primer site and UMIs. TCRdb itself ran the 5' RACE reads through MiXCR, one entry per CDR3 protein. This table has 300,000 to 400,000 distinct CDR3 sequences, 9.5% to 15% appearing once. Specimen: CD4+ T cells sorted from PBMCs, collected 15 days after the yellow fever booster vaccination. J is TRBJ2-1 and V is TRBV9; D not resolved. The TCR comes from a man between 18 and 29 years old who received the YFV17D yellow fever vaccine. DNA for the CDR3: TGTGCCAGCAGCGTAACGAATGAGCAGTTCTTC. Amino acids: CASSVTNEQFF.